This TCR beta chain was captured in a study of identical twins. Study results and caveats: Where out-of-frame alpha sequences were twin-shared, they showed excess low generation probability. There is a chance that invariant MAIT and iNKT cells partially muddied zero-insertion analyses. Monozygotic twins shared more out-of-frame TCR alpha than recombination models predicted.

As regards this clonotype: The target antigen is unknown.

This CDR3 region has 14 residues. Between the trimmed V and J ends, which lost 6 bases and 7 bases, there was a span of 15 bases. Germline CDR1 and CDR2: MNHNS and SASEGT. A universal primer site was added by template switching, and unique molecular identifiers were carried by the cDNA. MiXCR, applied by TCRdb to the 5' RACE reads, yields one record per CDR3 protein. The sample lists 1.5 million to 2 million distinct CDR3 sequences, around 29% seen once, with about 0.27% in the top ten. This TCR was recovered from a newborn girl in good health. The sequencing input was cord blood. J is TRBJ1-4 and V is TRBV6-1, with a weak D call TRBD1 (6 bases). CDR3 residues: CASRPGTRFEKLFF. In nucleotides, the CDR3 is TGTGCCAGCAGACCCGGGACACGATTTGAAAAACTGTTTTTT.